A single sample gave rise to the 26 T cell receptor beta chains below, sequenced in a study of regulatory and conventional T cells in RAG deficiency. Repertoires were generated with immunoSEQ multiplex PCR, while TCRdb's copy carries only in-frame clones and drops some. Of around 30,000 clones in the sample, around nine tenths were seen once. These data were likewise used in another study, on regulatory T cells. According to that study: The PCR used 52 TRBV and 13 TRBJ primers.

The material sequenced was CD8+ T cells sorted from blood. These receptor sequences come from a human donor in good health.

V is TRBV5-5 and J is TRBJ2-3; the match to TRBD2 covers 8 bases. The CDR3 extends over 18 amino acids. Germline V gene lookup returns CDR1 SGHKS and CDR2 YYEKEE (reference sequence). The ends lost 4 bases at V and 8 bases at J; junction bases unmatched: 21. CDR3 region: CASSGDPNGGVHSLTQYF. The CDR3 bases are TGTGCCAGCAGCGGGGACCCTAACGGGGGGGTACATTCCCTTACGCAGTATTTT.

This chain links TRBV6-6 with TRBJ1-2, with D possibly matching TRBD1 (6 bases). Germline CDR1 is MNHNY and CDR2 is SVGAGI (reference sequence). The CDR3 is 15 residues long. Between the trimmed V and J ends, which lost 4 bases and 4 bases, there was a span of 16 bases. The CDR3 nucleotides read TGTGCCAGCAGTTTCCCGACAGGCGAATCCTATGGCTACACCTTC. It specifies CASSFPTGESYGYTF.

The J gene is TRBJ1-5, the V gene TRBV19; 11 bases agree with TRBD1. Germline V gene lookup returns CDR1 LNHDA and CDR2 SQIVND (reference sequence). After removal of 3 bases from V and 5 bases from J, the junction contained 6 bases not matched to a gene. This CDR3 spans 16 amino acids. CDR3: CASSMGTGGNHQPQHF. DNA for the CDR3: TGTGCCAGTAGTATGGGGACAGGGGGTAACCATCAGCCCCAGCATTTT.

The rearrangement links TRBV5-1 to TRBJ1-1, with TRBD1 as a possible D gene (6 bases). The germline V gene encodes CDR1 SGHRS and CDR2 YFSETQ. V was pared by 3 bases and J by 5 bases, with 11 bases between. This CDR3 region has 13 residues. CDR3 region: CASSYRVSTEAFF. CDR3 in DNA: TGCGCCAGCAGCTACAGGGTTAGTACTGAAGCTTTCTTT.

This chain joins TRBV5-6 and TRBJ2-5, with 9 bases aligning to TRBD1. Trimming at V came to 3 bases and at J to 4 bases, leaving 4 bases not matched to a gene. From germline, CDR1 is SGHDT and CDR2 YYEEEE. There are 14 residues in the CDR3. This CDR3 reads CASSWDRVGETQYF. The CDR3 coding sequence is TGTGCCAGCAGCTGGGACAGGGTGGGAGAGACCCAGTACTTC.

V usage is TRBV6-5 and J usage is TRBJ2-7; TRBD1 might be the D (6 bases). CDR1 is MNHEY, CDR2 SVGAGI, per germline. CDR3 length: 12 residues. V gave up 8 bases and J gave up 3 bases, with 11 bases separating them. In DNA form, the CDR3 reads TGTGCCAGCGTGATAGGGGGCTACGAGCAGTACTTC. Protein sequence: CASVIGGYEQYF.

The DNA of the CDR3 is TGCGCCAGCAGCCCCGGAACGGTGGGGCTGAACACTGAAGCTTTCTTT. Its translation is CASSPGTVGLNTEAFF. This chain uses TRBV5-1 with TRBJ1-1; tentative D call: TRBD1 (5 bases). The CDR3 totals 16 residues. CDR1 SGHRS and CDR2 YFSETQ come from the germline V gene. The ends were cut back, 4 bases at V and 0 bases at J, with 16 bases in the middle.

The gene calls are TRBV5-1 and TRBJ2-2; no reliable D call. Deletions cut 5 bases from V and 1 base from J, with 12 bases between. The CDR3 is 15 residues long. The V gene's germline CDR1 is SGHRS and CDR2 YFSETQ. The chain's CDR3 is CASRRNTRNTGELFF. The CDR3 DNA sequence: TGCGCCAGCAGACGGAACACCCGGAACACCGGGGAGCTGTTTTTT.

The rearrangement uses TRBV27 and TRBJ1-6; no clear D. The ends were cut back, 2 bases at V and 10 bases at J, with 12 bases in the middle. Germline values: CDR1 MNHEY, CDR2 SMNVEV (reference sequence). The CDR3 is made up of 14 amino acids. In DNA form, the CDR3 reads TGTGCCAGCAGTTTAACCGGGAATGGGTCACCCCTCCACTTT. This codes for CASSLTGNGSPLHF.

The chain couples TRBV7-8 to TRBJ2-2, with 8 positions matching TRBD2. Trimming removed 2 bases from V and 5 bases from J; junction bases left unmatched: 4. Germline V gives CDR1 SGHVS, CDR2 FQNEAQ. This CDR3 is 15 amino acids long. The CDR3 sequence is CASSLLAGVTGELFF. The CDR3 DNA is TGTGCCAGCAGCTTACTAGCGGGTGTGACCGGGGAGCTGTTTTTT. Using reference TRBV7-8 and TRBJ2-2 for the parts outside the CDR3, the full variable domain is GAGVSQSPRYKVAKRGQDVALRCDPISGHVSLFWYQQALGQGPEFLTYFQNEAQLDKSGLPSDRFFAERPEGSVSTLKIQRTQQEDSAVYLCASSLLAGVTGELFFGEGSRLTVL.

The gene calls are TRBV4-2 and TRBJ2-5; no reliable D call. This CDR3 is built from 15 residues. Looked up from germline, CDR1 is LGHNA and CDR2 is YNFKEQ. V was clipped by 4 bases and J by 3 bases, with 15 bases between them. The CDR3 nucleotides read TGTGCCAGCAGCCCAGAAATTGGGAATGAAGAGACCCAGTACTTC. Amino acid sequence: CASSPEIGNEETQYF.

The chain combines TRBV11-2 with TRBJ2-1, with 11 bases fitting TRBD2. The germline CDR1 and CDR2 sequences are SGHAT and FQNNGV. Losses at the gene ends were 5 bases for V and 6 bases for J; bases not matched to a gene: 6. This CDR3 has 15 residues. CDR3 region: CASSQRLAGSNEQFF. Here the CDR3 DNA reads TGTGCCAGCAGCCAGAGACTAGCGGGAAGCAATGAGCAGTTCTTC.

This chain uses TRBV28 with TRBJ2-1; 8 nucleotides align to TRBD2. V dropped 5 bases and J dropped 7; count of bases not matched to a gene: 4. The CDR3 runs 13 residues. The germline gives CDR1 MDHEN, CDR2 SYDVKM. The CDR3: CASSQAGGNEQFF. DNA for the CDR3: TGTGCCAGCAGTCAGGCGGGGGGAAATGAGCAGTTCTTC.

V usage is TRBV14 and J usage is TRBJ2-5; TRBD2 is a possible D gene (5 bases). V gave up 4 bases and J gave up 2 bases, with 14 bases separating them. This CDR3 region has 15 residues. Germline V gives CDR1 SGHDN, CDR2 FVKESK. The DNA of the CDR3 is TGTGCCAGCAGCCGGTCATGGGGAGAGCAAGAGACCCAGTACTTC. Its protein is CASSRSWGEQETQYF.

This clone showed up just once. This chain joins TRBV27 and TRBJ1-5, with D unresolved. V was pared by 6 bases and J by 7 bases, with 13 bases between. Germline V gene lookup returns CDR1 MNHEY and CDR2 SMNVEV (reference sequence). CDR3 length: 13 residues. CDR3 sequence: CASSPGTIQPQHF. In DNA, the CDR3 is TGTGCCAGCAGCCCCGGAACGATACAGCCCCAGCATTTT.

Here the CDR3 reads CASKAGSETQYF. CDR3 in DNA: TGTGCCAGTAAAGCAGGGTCAGAGACCCAGTACTTC. V gene TRBV6-5 combines with J gene TRBJ2-5, with D possibly TRBD1 on 5 matching bases. The V gene lost 9 bases and the J gene lost 4 bases, with 12 bases spanning the gap. CDR1 is MNHEY, CDR2 SVGAGI, per germline. The CDR3 is made up of 12 amino acids.

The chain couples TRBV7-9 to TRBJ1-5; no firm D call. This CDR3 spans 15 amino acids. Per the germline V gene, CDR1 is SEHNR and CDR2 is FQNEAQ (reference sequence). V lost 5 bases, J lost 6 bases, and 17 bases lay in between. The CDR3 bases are TGTGCCAGCAGCACTAGTACGGGCTTCGGTCAGCCCCAGCATTTT. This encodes CASSTSTGFGQPQHF.

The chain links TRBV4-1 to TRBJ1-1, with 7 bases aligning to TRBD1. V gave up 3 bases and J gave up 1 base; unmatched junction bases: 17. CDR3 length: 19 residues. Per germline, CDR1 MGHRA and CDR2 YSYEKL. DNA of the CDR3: TGCGCCAGCAGCCATGCCTATTTTTCCCACCGACAGGGGAACACTGAAGCTTTCTTT. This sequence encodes CASSHAYFSHRQGNTEAFF.

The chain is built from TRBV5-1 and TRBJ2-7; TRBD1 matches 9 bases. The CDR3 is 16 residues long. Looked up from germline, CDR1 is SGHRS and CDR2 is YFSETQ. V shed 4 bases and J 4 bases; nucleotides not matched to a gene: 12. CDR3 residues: CASSTEPGQGGYEQYF. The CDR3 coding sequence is TGCGCCAGCAGCACGGAACCGGGACAGGGAGGGTACGAGCAGTACTTC.

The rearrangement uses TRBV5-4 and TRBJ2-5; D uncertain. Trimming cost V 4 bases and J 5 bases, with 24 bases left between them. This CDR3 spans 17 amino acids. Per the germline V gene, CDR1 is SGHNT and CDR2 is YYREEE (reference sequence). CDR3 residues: CASSQTVGPSIYETQYF. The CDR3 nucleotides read TGTGCCAGCAGCCAAACCGTCGGACCGAGTATTTATGAGACCCAGTACTTC. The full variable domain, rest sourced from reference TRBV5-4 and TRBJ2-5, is ETGVTQSPTHLIKTRGQQVTLRCSSQSGHNTVSWYQQALGQGPQFIFQYYREEENGRGNFPPRFSGLQFPNYSSELNVNALELDDSALYLCASSQTVGPSIYETQYFGPGTRLLVL.

The CDR3 sequence is CASSPGGALDEKLFF. CDR3 sequence (DNA): TGTGCCAGCTCACCAGGGGGCGCTTTGGATGAAAAACTGTTTTTT. The V and J genes are TRBV18 and TRBJ1-4; D is possibly TRBD1 (6 bases). CDR1 is KGHSH and CDR2 is LQKENI in the germline V gene. CDR3 length equals 15 residues. Trimming removed 2 bases from V and 6 bases from J, with 13 bases in between.

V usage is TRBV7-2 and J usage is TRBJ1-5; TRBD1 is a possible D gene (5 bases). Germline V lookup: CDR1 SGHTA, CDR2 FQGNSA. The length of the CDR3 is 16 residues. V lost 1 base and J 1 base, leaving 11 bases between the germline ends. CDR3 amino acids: CASSLDSGGSNQPQHF. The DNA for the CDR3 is TGTGCCAGCAGCTTAGATTCCGGGGGGAGCAATCAGCCCCAGCATTTT.

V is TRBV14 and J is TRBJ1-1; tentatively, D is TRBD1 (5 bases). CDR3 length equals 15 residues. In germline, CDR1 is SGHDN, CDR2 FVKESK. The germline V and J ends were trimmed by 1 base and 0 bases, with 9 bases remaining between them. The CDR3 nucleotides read TGTGCCAGCAGCCAAGCTGGGGCGCTGAACACTGAAGCTTTCTTT. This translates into CASSQAGALNTEAFF.

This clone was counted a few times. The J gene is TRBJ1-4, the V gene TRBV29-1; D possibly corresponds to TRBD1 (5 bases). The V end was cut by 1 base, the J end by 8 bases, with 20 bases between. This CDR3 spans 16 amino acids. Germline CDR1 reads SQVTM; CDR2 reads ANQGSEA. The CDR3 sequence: CSVEGEAGRGREKLFF. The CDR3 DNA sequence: TGCAGCGTTGAAGGCGAGGCAGGGCGAGGGAGGGAAAAACTGTTTTTT.

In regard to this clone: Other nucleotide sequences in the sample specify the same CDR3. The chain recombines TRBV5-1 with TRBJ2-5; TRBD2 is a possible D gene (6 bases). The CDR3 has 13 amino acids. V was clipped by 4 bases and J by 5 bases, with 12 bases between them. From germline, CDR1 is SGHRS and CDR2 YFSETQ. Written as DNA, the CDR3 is TGCGCCAGCAGCGAGAGCGGGCAGGAGACCCAGTACTTC. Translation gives CASSESGQETQYF.

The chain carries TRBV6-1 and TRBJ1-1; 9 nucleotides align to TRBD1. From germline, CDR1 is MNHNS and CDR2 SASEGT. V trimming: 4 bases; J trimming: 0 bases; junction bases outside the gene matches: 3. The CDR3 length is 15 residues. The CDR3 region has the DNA TGTGCCAGCAGTGCGGACAGGGGAGTGAACACTGAAGCTTTCTTT. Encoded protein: CASSADRGVNTEAFF.